This entry concerns a single T cell receptor beta chain. Its target is unknown. This sample stems from a study of T cell repertoires in cytomegalovirus infection. Study-wide findings and caveats: CMV carriers with the relevant HLA were identified by cumulative public TCR beta family frequency. Predominance within the ex vivo response was attributable to HLA-C-restricted CMV-specific TCR beta clonotypes.

The germline V gene encodes CDR1 SGHTA and CDR2 FQGNSA. The V gene lost 4 bases and the J gene lost 3 bases, with 16 bases spanning the gap. The CDR3 is made up of 16 amino acids. One entry per CDR3 protein results from TCRdb running MiXCR on the reads. This table holds around 170,000 distinct CDR3 sequences, approximately 15% found once. The chain joins TRBV7-2 to TRBJ1-5, with D maybe TRBD1 (6 bases). Material: PBMCs. The receptor's source is a human donor in good health (CMV status not recorded). Some clones in this sample may be carry-over from other donors' samples. The CDR3 sequence is CASSSITGLLNQPQHF. The CDR3 nucleotides are TGTGCCAGCAGCTCCATAACAGGGCTCCTCAATCAGCCCCAGCATTTT.